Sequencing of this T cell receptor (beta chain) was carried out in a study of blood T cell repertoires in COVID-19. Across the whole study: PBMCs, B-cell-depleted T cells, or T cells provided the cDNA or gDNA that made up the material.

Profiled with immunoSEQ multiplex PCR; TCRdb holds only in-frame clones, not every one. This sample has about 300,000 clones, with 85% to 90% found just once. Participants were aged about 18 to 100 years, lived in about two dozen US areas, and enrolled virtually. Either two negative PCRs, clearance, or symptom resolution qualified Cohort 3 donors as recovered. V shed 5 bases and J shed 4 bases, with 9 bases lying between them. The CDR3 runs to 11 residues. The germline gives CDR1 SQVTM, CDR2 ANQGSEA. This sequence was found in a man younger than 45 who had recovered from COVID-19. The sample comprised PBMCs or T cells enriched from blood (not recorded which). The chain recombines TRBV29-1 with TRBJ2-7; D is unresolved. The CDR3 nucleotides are TGCAGCGTTTCGAATCAGTACGAGCAGTACTTC. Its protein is CSVSNQYEQYF.